The 24 T cell receptor beta chains below come from one sample, sequenced in a study of control samples from healthy donors and cancer patients. The assay was immunoSEQ multiplex PCR, and TCRdb's table has in-frame clones only and misses some. The repertoire holds under 150,000 clones, with about 91% as singletons. Sequencing used blood. The receptors shown here come from a man in his forties in good health.

This clone is a singleton in its sample. CDR3 amino acids: CASSPKRGQGGTIYF. The CDR3 region has the DNA TGTGCCAGCAGCCCCAAGAGGGGGCAAGGAGGCACCATATATTTT. The chain has TRBV7-2 and TRBJ1-3; 7 positions match TRBD1. This CDR3 spans 15 amino acids. CDR1 and CDR2 from the germline V gene are SGHTA and FQGNSA. The ends lost 5 bases at V and 9 bases at J; junction bases unmatched: 13.

This chain uses TRBV19 with TRBJ2-3, with D possibly matching TRBD2 (6 bases). V was trimmed by 3 bases and J by 11 bases, leaving 9 bases between them. This CDR3 is built from 11 residues. Germline lookup yields CDR1 LNHDA and CDR2 SQIVND (reference sequence). CDR3 sequence reads: CASSMGDWQYF. As DNA, the CDR3 is TGTGCCAGTAGTATGGGGGACTGGCAGTATTTT.

This clone was observed a handful of times. This chain links TRBV18 with TRBJ2-1; no clear D. Germline assignment: CDR1 KGHSH and CDR2 LQKENI. This CDR3 has 15 residues. The V gene lost 6 bases and the J gene lost 13 bases, with 25 bases spanning the gap. The CDR3 protein is CASSPSGPTRYLQFF. The CDR3 nucleotides are TGTGCCAGCTCGCCGTCCGGGCCCACTCGGTACCTCCAGTTCTTC.

The V gene is TRBV15, the J gene TRBJ1-5; tentatively, D is TRBD1 (5 bases). This CDR3 comprises 16 residues. From germline, CDR1 is LNHNV and CDR2 YYDKDF (reference sequence). V lost 5 bases, J lost 3 bases, and 17 bases lay in between. This chain's CDR3 is CATSGRGVGLNQPQHF. The CDR3 nucleotides read TGTGCCACCAGCGGCCGGGGCGTGGGTCTCAATCAGCCCCAGCATTTT.

Only a few counts were recorded for this clone. The J gene is TRBJ1-1, the V gene TRBV11-2; D gene uncertain. Germline V gives CDR1 SGHAT, CDR2 FQNNGV. V shed 1 base and J shed 4 bases, with 13 bases lying between them. The CDR3 is 15 residues long. The DNA for the CDR3 is TGTGCCAGCAGCTTAGCTGGCGCGGGAGGCACTGAAGCTTTCTTT. Translating gives CASSLAGAGGTEAFF.

Concerning this clone itself: Relative to the germline gene, one junction end is altered; a read error may explain this. The J gene is TRBJ2-3, the V gene TRBV9; TRBD2 matches 7 bases. Looked up from germline, CDR1 is SGDLS and CDR2 is YYNGEE. CDR3 length equals 14 residues. CDR3 amino acids: CASSVATSKDTQYF. CDR3 nucleotide sequence: TGTGCCAGCAGCGTAGCGACTAGCAAAGATACGCAGTATTTT. Full variable domain (outside the CDR3, taken from reference TRBV9 and TRBJ2-3): DSGVTQTPKHLITATGQRVTLRCSPRSGDLSVYWYQQSLDQGLQFLIQYYNGEERAKGNILERFSAQQFPDLHSELNLSSLELGDSALYFCASSVATSKDTQYFGPGTRLTVL.

This clone has more than one count but fewer than ten. CDR3 bases: TGTGCCAGCAGCTTAGAGGTGGGCTATGGCTACACCTTC. Protein product: CASSLEVGYGYTF. The chain is built from TRBV7-8 and TRBJ1-2, with unresolved D. The CDR3 consists of 13 residues. CDR1 and CDR2 from the germline V gene are SGHVS and FQNEAQ. Trimming removed 1 base at V and 4 bases at J, with 7 bases between.

This sequence joins TRBV30 and TRBJ1-2; D is possibly TRBD1 (5 bases). Germline values: CDR1 GTSNPN, CDR2 SVGIG (reference sequence). Trimming took off 4 bases at V and 5 bases at J, with 29 bases between the two ends. The CDR3 has 18 residues. CDR3 sequence reads: CAWTPGELDSPSGYGYTF. The CDR3 coding sequence is TGTGCCTGGACCCCGGGGGAGCTAGACAGCCCCTCAGGGTATGGCTACACCTTC.

This clone came up a few times. This rearrangement joins TRBV5-6 to TRBJ2-7; D unresolved. The V end was cut by 4 bases, the J end by 6 bases, with 11 bases between. The CDR3 covers 12 residues. Germline CDR1 is SGHDT and CDR2 is YYEEEE. CDR3 sequence: CASSLSMGEQYF. The CDR3 region has the DNA TGTGCCAGCAGCCTATCGATGGGCGAGCAGTACTTC. Full variable domain (missing parts from reference TRBV5-6 and TRBJ2-7): DAGVTQSPTHLIKTRGQQVTLRCSPKSGHDTVSWYQQALGQGPQFIFQYYEEEERQRGNFPDRFSGHQFPNYSSELNVNALLLGDSALYLCASSLSMGEQYFGPGTRLTVT.

The rearrangement uses TRBV5-5 and TRBJ2-2; the match to TRBD2 covers 8 bases. V lost 6 bases and J lost 0; bases outside the gene matches: 10. This CDR3 comprises 17 residues. Per the germline V gene, CDR1 is SGHKS and CDR2 is YYEKEE (reference sequence). CDR3 coding DNA: TGTGCCAGCAACCAGGCGGTACTAGCGGCGAACACCGGGGAGCTGTTTTTT. This encodes CASNQAVLAANTGELFF.

The chain links TRBV3-1 (or the pseudogene TRBV3-2) to TRBJ2-1; weak D call: TRBD2 (6 bases). Trimming removed 0 bases from V and 1 base from J, with 13 bases in between. The CDR3 has 17 amino acids. Looked up from germline, CDR1 is LGHDT and CDR2 is YNNKEL (reference sequence). In DNA, the CDR3 is TGTGCCAGCAGCCAAGATAACCGGGGGAGTTCCTACAATGAGCAGTTCTTC. It is translated as CASSQDNRGSSYNEQFF.

The sample holds one count of this clone. This chain links TRBV19 with TRBJ1-2; D not certain. Between the trimmed V and J ends, which lost 3 bases and 8 bases, there was a span of 19 bases. CDR3 length equals 15 residues. Germline V lookup: CDR1 LNHDA, CDR2 SQIVND (reference sequence). CDR3 loop: CASSMAVGGGRGYTF. In nucleotides, the CDR3 is TGTGCCAGTAGTATGGCCGTAGGAGGAGGTAGGGGCTACACCTTC. Supplemented by reference TRBV19 and TRBJ1-2, the full variable domain reads DGGITQSPKYLFRKEGQNVTLSCEQNLNHDAMYWYRQDPGQGLRLIYYSQIVNDFQKGDIAEGYSVSREKKESFPLTVTSAQKNPTAFYLCASSMAVGGGRGYTFGSGTRLTVV.

The chain recombines TRBV19 with TRBJ1-5; TRBD1 matches at 7 bases. The V gene end was trimmed by 6 bases and the J gene end by 6 bases; junction bases not matched to a gene: 5. CDR1 LNHDA and CDR2 SQIVND come from the germline V gene (reference sequence). The CDR3 is 13 residues long. The CDR3 loop reads CASSDRAGQPQHF. The CDR3, as DNA: TGTGCCAGTAGCGACAGGGCGGGTCAGCCCCAGCATTTT. Full variable domain (remainder filled in from reference TRBV19 and TRBJ1-5): DGGITQSPKYLFRKEGQNVTLSCEQNLNHDAMYWYRQDPGQGLRLIYYSQIVNDFQKGDIAEGYSVSREKKESFPLTVTSAQKNPTAFYLCASSDRAGQPQHFGDGTRLSIL.

The sample holds one count of this clone. CDR3 in DNA: TGCGCCAGCAGCTGGACCCAGGGGGCGTCTGAAGCTTTCTTT. It translates to CASSWTQGASEAFF. The genes are TRBV5-1 and TRBJ1-1, with 8 bases lining up with TRBD1. This CDR3 comprises 14 residues. The germline CDR1 and CDR2 sequences are SGHRS and YFSETQ. J gave up 6 bases and V 3 bases, and 7 bases lay outside the gene matches. Filled out from reference TRBV5-1 and TRBJ1-1, the complete variable domain reads KAGVTQTPRYLIKTRGQQVTLSCSPISGHRSVSWYQQTPGQGLQFLFEYFSETQRNKGNFPGRFSGRQFSNSRSEMNVSTLELGDSALYLCASSWTQGASEAFFGQGTRLTVV.

V gene TRBV29-1 combines with J gene TRBJ2-1; possible D gene TRBD2, 7 bases. Trimming pared 7 bases from V and 7 bases from J, leaving 17 bases between. Looked up from germline, CDR1 is SQVTM and CDR2 is ANQGSEA. The CDR3 has 13 residues. The CDR3 loop reads CSAYGGQFNEQFF. Here the CDR3 DNA reads TGCAGCGCTTACGGGGGGCAGTTTAATGAGCAGTTCTTC.

This sequence joins TRBV5-1 and TRBJ2-7; 8 nucleotides agree with TRBD2. Germline trimming cut 0 bases from V and 2 bases from J; bases unmatched to any gene: 7. CDR3 length: 16 residues. Germline assignment: CDR1 SGHRS and CDR2 YFSETQ. For the CDR3, the DNA is TGCGCCAGCAGCTTGGGTCGGACTAGCCAAACCTACGAGCAGTACTTC. Translating it yields CASSLGRTSQTYEQYF.

This clone was seen more than once but under ten times. V gene TRBV5-6 combines with J gene TRBJ1-1; D is unclear. The V and J ends lost 2 bases and 6 bases respectively, with 5 bases between them. CDR1 and CDR2 (germline): SGHDT, YYEEEE. This CDR3 comprises 11 residues. The CDR3 spells CASSFRAEAFF. The CDR3 nucleotides are TGTGCCAGCAGCTTTCGGGCTGAAGCTTTCTTT.

J is TRBJ1-5 and V is TRBV4-1; D unresolved. V lost 1 base and J lost 1, with 8 bases in between. The V gene's germline CDR1 is MGHRA and CDR2 YSYEKL. The CDR3 has 15 amino acids. In DNA form, the CDR3 reads TGCGCCAGCAGCCAAGGACCGGAAAGCAATCAGCCCCAGCATTTT. Translated: CASSQGPESNQPQHF.

The genes are TRBV6-2 or TRBV6-3 and TRBJ1-2; D is perhaps TRBD1 (6 bases). The germline gives CDR1 MNHEY, CDR2 SVGEGT. The CDR3 is 13 residues long. V was shortened by 2 bases and J by 5 bases, with 9 bases between the two germline ends. CDR3 in amino acids: CASSYGRGYGYTF. DNA of the CDR3: TGTGCCAGCAGTTACGGCAGGGGTTATGGCTACACCTTC.

This rearrangement joins TRBV28 to TRBJ2-5, with 10 bases that match TRBD1. V was pared by 6 bases and J by 4 bases, with 11 bases of the junction left unmatched. The CDR3 loop spans 16 amino acids. Germline CDR1 MDHEN, CDR2 SYDVKM. CDR3 in DNA: TGTGCCAGCAGCAACCTAGGACAGGGGGATGGAGAGACCCAGTACTTC. Translated: CASSNLGQGDGETQYF.

This sequence joins TRBV6-6 and TRBJ1-1; D is unclear. The length of the CDR3 is 14 residues. CDR1 and CDR2 from the germline V gene are MNHNY and SVGAGI (reference sequence). Trimming removed 1 base at V and 3 bases at J, with 9 bases between. The CDR3 spells CASSYYSSDTEAFF. DNA of the CDR3: TGTGCCAGCAGTTACTATTCGTCGGACACTGAAGCTTTCTTT.

The genes are TRBV10-2 and TRBJ2-7; 9 bases fit TRBD1. Germline-derived CDR1 and CDR2 are WSHSY and SAAADI. This CDR3 spans 14 amino acids. Unmatched junction bases numbered 9, after V lost 8 bases and J lost 4 bases. The CDR3 protein is CASAPGQGYYEQYF. CDR3 nucleotide sequence: TGCGCCAGCGCCCCGGGACAGGGATATTACGAGCAGTACTTC.

The chain links TRBV24-1 to TRBJ2-3, with D unresolved. V dropped 10 bases and J dropped 11 bases, with 15 bases sitting between them. The CDR3 is made up of 11 amino acids. In germline, CDR1 is KGHDR, CDR2 SFDVKD. CDR3 coding DNA: TGTGCCACATCTAGGGCGGAGAGGCAGTATTTT. It yields the protein CATSRAERQYF.

V gene TRBV6-5 combines with J gene TRBJ1-1; D is possibly TRBD1 (5 bases). CDR3 length: 14 amino acids. CDR1 is MNHEY, CDR2 SVGAGI, per germline. V lost 1 base, J lost 1 base, and 7 bases lay in between. CDR3 loop: CASSYLGPNTEAFF. Here the CDR3 DNA reads TGTGCCAGCAGTTACTTGGGACCGAACACTGAAGCTTTCTTT.